The 2 T cell receptor beta chains reported below all come from one sample, sequenced in a study of blood T cells in healthy people across ages. Then a second PCR, running about 7 to 11 cycles, was carried out with a sample-barcoded 5' primer and a J-beta primer mix. TCRdb redid the calling of the 5' RACE reads with MiXCR, one entry per CDR3 protein. The sample shows approximately 850,000 distinct CDR3 sequences, under 45% of them seen only once. The source material was blood. All receptors derive from a man in his 60s in good health.

On this clonotype: Just one base apart from a much larger clone, this may be a read error. The rearrangement uses TRBV10-3 and TRBJ2-1; TRBD2 matches at 15 bases. The germline V gene encodes CDR1 ENHRY and CDR2 SYGVKD. Trimming cost V 1 base and J 6 bases; bases outside gene matches: 10. The length of the CDR3 is 19 residues. CDR3 nucleotide sequence: TGTGCCATCAGTGAGTGGACTAGCGGGGGGGCCTCCCCTTTCAATGAGCAGTTCTTC. Encoded protein: CAISEWTSGGASPFNEQFF.

This sequence joins TRBV10-3 and TRBJ2-3, with no clear D. Germline V gives CDR1 ENHRY, CDR2 SYGVKD. The CDR3 is made up of 14 amino acids. V lost 3 bases, J lost 1 base, and 8 bases lay in between. The CDR3 loop is CAISEEIGTDTQYF. For the CDR3, the DNA is TGTGCCATCAGTGAAGAAATCGGCACAGATACGCAGTATTTT.